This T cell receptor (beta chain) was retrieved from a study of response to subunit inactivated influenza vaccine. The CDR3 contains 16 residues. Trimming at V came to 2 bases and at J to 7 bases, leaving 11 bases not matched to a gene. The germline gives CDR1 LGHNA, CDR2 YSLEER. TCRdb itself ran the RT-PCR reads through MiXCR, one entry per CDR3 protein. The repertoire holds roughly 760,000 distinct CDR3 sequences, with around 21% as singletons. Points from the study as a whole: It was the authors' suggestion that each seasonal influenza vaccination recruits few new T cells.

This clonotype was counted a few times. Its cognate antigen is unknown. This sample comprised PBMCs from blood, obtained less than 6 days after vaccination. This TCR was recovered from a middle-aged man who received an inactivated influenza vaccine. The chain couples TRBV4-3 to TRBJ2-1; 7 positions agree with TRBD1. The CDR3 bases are TGCGCCAGCAGCCAAATACGACAGGGTGGGGGAAATGAGCAGTTCTTC. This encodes CASSQIRQGGGNEQFF.